The T cell receptor (beta chain) described here comes from a study of memory CD8 T cells in hepatitis C reinfection. The germline V gene has CDR1 WNHNN and CDR2 SYGVQD (reference sequence). The J segment lost 10 bases and the V segment lost 0 bases, leaving 13 bases of the junction unmatched. This CDR3 is built from 17 residues. Measured with immunoSEQ multiplex PCR; TCRdb has only the in-frame clones, and not every one. The sample includes roughly 6,200 clones, 80% to 90% seen only once; the top ten take about 20%. This sample's time point: pre-reinfection, 55 to 20 weeks before reinfection detection. No in vitro expansion preceded TCR sequencing of the sorted cells. Total naive CD8 T cells were sorted as viable CD3+ CD8+ CD45RO- cells from a couple of donors.

The source of this sequence is a man between 45 and 60 years old with hepatitis C virus infection. The V call is TRBV10-1, the J call TRBJ2-1; 9 nucleotides match TRBD2. Material for sequencing was naive CD8+ T cells sorted from blood. The CDR3 DNA follows: TGCGCCAGCAGTGAGTCTGTGGCGGGAGGGTCCGGTAGGGAGCAGTTCTTC. Protein: CASSESVAGGSGREQFF.